Presented here are 25 T cell receptor beta chains from one specimen sequenced in a study of shared clonotypes between healthy human individuals. CD45RO-negative CD8 cells positively selected for CCR7 made up the naive population, which excluded terminally differentiated effector memory CD45RA+ cells. The assay was immunoSEQ multiplex PCR, and TCRdb's table has in-frame clones only and misses some. The sample lists hundreds of thousands of clones; nearly 95% were seen once. Sequencing was performed on naive CD8+ T cells sorted from blood. The receptors originated from a man in his thirties or forties in good health.

The V and J genes are TRBV7-9 and TRBJ2-5; a weak D match, TRBD1 (7 bases). Germline V gene data show CDR1 as SEHNR and CDR2 as FQNEAQ (reference sequence). CDR3 size: 15 residues. The germline V and J ends were trimmed by 5 bases and 0 bases, with 13 bases remaining between them. DNA for the CDR3: TGTGCCAGCAGCCTGGGGGGACAGCACCAAGAGACCCAGTACTTC. The encoded protein is CASSLGGQHQETQYF.

The gene calls are TRBV4-1 and TRBJ2-7; 13 positions agree with TRBD2. Germline values: CDR1 MGHRA, CDR2 YSYEKL. This CDR3 comprises 14 residues. J was trimmed by 5 bases and V by 3 bases; bases with no gene match: 1. In nucleotides, the CDR3 is TGCGCCAGCAGCCATGGACTAGCGGGAGACGAGCAGTACTTC. As protein: CASSHGLAGDEQYF.

The chain uses TRBV27 and TRBJ2-7; TRBD2 agrees at 8 bases. CDR1 MNHEY and CDR2 SMNVEV come from the germline V gene (reference sequence). The CDR3 runs 15 residues. V shed 6 bases, J shed 6 bases, and the junction held 13 bases outside the gene matches. The CDR3 region is CASRKSGSRIGEQYF. The CDR3 bases are TGTGCCAGCAGAAAAAGCGGGAGTCGTATAGGCGAGCAGTACTTC.

Points on this clone: The same CDR3 also results from other DNA sequences found in this sample. The rearrangement links TRBV15 to TRBJ2-1; D is unclear. CDR3 size: 15 residues. With 0 bases removed from V and 0 bases from J, the gap between germline ends came to 6 bases. From germline, CDR1 is LNHNV and CDR2 YYDKDF (reference sequence). The CDR3 DNA reads TGTGCCACCAGCAGAGAGAGGAGCTCCTACAATGAGCAGTTCTTC. Protein product: CATSRERSSYNEQFF. Full variable domain (remainder filled in from reference TRBV15 and TRBJ2-1): DAMVIQNPRYQVTQFGKPVTLSCSQTLNHNVMYWYQQKSSQAPKLLFHYYDKDFNNEADTPDNFQSRRPNTSFCFLDIRSPGLGDTAMYLCATSRERSSYNEQFFGPGTRLTVL.

V is TRBV4-1 and J is TRBJ2-7, with D tentatively TRBD1 (5 bases). The CDR3 spans 17 residues. V was clipped by 2 bases and J by 7 bases, with 24 bases between them. The germline V gene has CDR1 MGHRA and CDR2 YSYEKL. The CDR3 protein is CASSQNLRALGRREQYF. The CDR3 coding sequence is TGCGCCAGCAGCCAAAACTTACGGGCTCTGGGGCGACGGGAGCAGTACTTC.

The chain is built from TRBV7-8 and TRBJ2-7; TRBD1 agrees at 8 bases. V lost 1 base and J lost 2; bases outside the gene matches: 7. Per the germline V gene, CDR1 is SGHVS and CDR2 is FQNEAQ. The CDR3 sequence is 16 residues long. The CDR3 DNA is TGTGCCAGCAGCTTAGTCGGACAGGGAGACACCTACGAGCAGTACTTC. It yields the protein CASSLVGQGDTYEQYF. Combining the CDR3 with reference TRBV7-8 and TRBJ2-7 gives the whole variable domain GAGVSQSPRYKVAKRGQDVALRCDPISGHVSLFWYQQALGQGPEFLTYFQNEAQLDKSGLPSDRFFAERPEGSVSTLKIQRTQQEDSAVYLCASSLVGQGDTYEQYFGPGTRLTVT.

The V and J genes are TRBV5-6 and TRBJ2-1, with D tentatively TRBD2 (6 bases). Trimming removed 4 bases at V and 6 bases at J, with 17 bases between. Looked up from germline, CDR1 is SGHDT and CDR2 is YYEEEE. The CDR3 totals 15 residues. CDR3 protein: CASSDGPGSSNEQFF. Written as DNA, the CDR3 is TGTGCCAGCAGCGACGGACCCGGGAGTAGCAATGAGCAGTTCTTC. Combining the CDR3 with reference TRBV5-6 and TRBJ2-1 gives the whole variable domain DAGVTQSPTHLIKTRGQQVTLRCSPKSGHDTVSWYQQALGQGPQFIFQYYEEEERQRGNFPDRFSGHQFPNYSSELNVNALLLGDSALYLCASSDGPGSSNEQFFGPGTRLTVL.

This clone has a single count. Other nucleotide sequences in the sample specify the same CDR3. The rearrangement links TRBV27 to TRBJ2-3; D is unclear. This CDR3 spans 14 amino acids. Trimming shortened V by 6 bases and J by 1 base, and 11 bases separated the two germline ends. The germline CDR1 and CDR2 sequences are MNHEY and SMNVEV (reference sequence). The CDR3 spells CASSLRRGTDTQYF. The DNA for the CDR3 is TGTGCCAGCAGCTTACGTCGTGGCACAGATACGCAGTATTTT.

The chain uses TRBV6-6 and TRBJ2-1, with TRBD2 identical over 7 bases. The CDR3 has 16 amino acids. V lost 2 bases to trimming and J lost 0 bases; unmatched junction nucleotides: 4. Germline V CDR1 and CDR2: MNHNY, SVGAGI (reference sequence). The CDR3 protein is CASSYLAESSYNEQFF. The CDR3 DNA reads as TGTGCCAGCAGTTACCTAGCGGAAAGCTCCTACAATGAGCAGTTCTTC.

The chain joins TRBV4-1 to TRBJ1-5, with a weak D call TRBD1 (6 bases). The V gene lost 2 bases and the J gene lost 9 bases, with 11 bases spanning the gap. This CDR3 has 13 residues. Germline CDR1 reads MGHRA; CDR2 reads YSYEKL. CDR3 sequence reads: CASSQTGSWPQHF. CDR3 DNA sequence: TGCGCCAGCAGCCAAACAGGGAGTTGGCCCCAGCATTTT.

This clone appeared once. This chain uses TRBV28 with TRBJ2-1, with 12 bases lining up with TRBD2. V lost 5 bases, J lost 6 bases, and 8 bases stayed unmatched. The CDR3 extends over 16 amino acids. CDR1 is MDHEN and CDR2 is SYDVKM in the germline V gene. The CDR3 sequence: CASSPLAGGILNEQFF. DNA for the CDR3: TGTGCCAGCAGTCCCCTAGCGGGAGGGATTCTCAATGAGCAGTTCTTC.

A single count supports this clone. A far larger clone lies a single base away; this is likely a read error. The same CDR3 is also encoded by other DNA sequences in this sample. The V and J genes are TRBV29-1 and TRBJ2-2; 7 nucleotides agree with TRBD1. Per the germline V gene, CDR1 is SQVTM and CDR2 is ANQGSEA. The CDR3 length is 16 residues. The CDR3 loop is CSVEDLEGAGTGELFF. CDR3 DNA sequence: TGTAGCGTTGAAGATCTAGAGGGGGCCGGAACCGGGGAGCTGTTTTTT.

The genes are TRBV27 and TRBJ1-2; D is possibly TRBD1 (5 bases). This CDR3 contains 15 residues. Trimming removed 3 bases at V and 6 bases at J, with 17 bases between. Germline-derived CDR1 and CDR2 are MNHEY and SMNVEV (reference sequence). The CDR3 region is CASSLSGGIRDGYTF. DNA of the CDR3: TGTGCCAGCAGTTTGTCCGGGGGAATCAGAGATGGCTACACCTTC.

A note on this clone: Additional DNA sequences in this sample encode the identical CDR3. This rearrangement joins TRBV5-5 to TRBJ1-5, with D possibly TRBD1 on 5 matching bases. With 0 bases removed from V and 1 base from J, the gap between germline ends came to 8 bases. The CDR3 covers 15 residues. Germline V gene sequence: CDR1 SGHKS, CDR2 YYEKEE (reference sequence). CDR3 coding DNA: TGTGCCAGCAGCTTGGGGGGCATAAGCAATCAGCCCCAGCATTTT. This encodes CASSLGGISNQPQHF. Complete variable domain (other parts from reference TRBV5-5 and TRBJ1-5): DAGVTQSPTHLIKTRGQQVTLRCSPISGHKSVSWYQQVLGQGPQFIFQYYEKEERGRGNFPDRFSARQFPNYSSELNVNALLLGDSALYLCASSLGGISNQPQHFGDGTRLSIL.

This chain joins TRBV5-1 and TRBJ2-2; D is unclear. CDR3 length equals 14 residues. CDR1 and CDR2 from the germline V gene are SGHRS and YFSETQ. Trimming removed 7 bases at V and 7 bases at J, with 17 bases between. The CDR3 sequence: CASGSITLLGELFF. Written as DNA, the CDR3 is TGCGCCAGCGGCAGTATCACCCTACTCGGGGAGCTGTTTTTT.

The chain has TRBV15 and TRBJ2-1; D perhaps matches TRBD2 (6 bases). With 0 bases removed from V and 0 bases from J, the gap between germline ends came to 15 bases. This CDR3 contains 18 residues. Germline CDR1 LNHNV, CDR2 YYDKDF (reference sequence). The CDR3 sequence: CATSRDTWQDYSYNEQFF. The CDR3 DNA reads as TGTGCCACCAGCAGAGATACGTGGCAGGACTACTCCTACAATGAGCAGTTCTTC. Filled out from reference TRBV15 and TRBJ2-1, the complete variable domain reads DAMVIQNPRYQVTQFGKPVTLSCSQTLNHNVMYWYQQKSSQAPKLLFHYYDKDFNNEADTPDNFQSRRPNTSFCFLDIRSPGLGDTAMYLCATSRDTWQDYSYNEQFFGPGTRLTVL.

This sequence joins TRBV29-1 and TRBJ2-2; D remains unclear. The CDR3 has 12 residues. V was shortened by 6 bases and J by 7 bases, with 12 bases between the two germline ends. Germline CDR1 is SQVTM and CDR2 is ANQGSEA. CDR3 sequence (DNA): TGCAGCGTGGTTAGGGATTTCGGGGAGCTGTTTTTT. Translated: CSVVRDFGELFF.

This clone was observed a few times. The V gene is TRBV27, the J gene TRBJ2-7; D unresolved. CDR3 length equals 13 residues. V was pared by 3 bases and J by 0 bases, with 6 bases between. Germline V gene lookup returns CDR1 MNHEY and CDR2 SMNVEV (reference sequence). For the CDR3, the DNA is TGTGCCAGCAGTTTTACCCCCTCCTACGAGCAGTACTTC. This sequence encodes CASSFTPSYEQYF.

The chain employs TRBV9 and TRBJ2-2; 8 nucleotides match TRBD2. The J segment lost 7 bases and the V segment lost 2 bases, leaving 13 bases of the junction unmatched. The V gene's germline CDR1 is SGDLS and CDR2 YYNGEE. This CDR3 region has 17 residues. Here the CDR3 reads CASSVSLAGPFGGELFF. The CDR3 DNA sequence: TGTGCCAGCAGCGTCTCTCTAGCGGGCCCGTTTGGCGGGGAGCTGTTTTTT.

This chain joins TRBV4-1 and TRBJ1-5; no firm D call. Germline V gene data show CDR1 as MGHRA and CDR2 as YSYEKL. CDR3 length: 16 amino acids. Trimming shortened V by 1 base and J by 4 bases, and 14 bases separated the two germline ends. The CDR3 nucleotides are TGCGCCAGCAGCCAAGTGGTCAGTACTCCAAATCAGCCCCAGCATTTT. Residues: CASSQVVSTPNQPQHF.

The CDR3 region has the DNA TGTGCCAGCAGCCCAAGGGACAGGGCTGGAAACACCATATATTTT. It is translated as CASSPRDRAGNTIYF. The rearrangement joins TRBV27 to TRBJ1-3; 9 nucleotides agree with TRBD1. Losses at the gene ends were 6 bases for V and 2 bases for J; bases not matched to a gene: 5. This CDR3 spans 15 amino acids. The V gene's germline CDR1 is MNHEY and CDR2 SMNVEV (reference sequence).

V and J are TRBV27 and TRBJ1-1; 7 nucleotides align to TRBD1. Germline lookup yields CDR1 MNHEY and CDR2 SMNVEV (reference sequence). The CDR3 extends over 17 amino acids. The V and J ends lost 4 bases and 0 bases, in that order; junction bases with no gene match: 11. Written as DNA, the CDR3 is TGTGCCAGCAGTTCCATCAGGACAGGCTTCATGAACACTGAAGCTTTCTTT. Its translation: CASSSIRTGFMNTEAFF.

This chain links TRBV2 with TRBJ2-7; 8 positions match TRBD2. Losses at the gene ends were 6 bases for V and 3 bases for J; bases not matched to a gene: 7. In germline, CDR1 is SNHLY, CDR2 FYNNEI. The CDR3 is made up of 14 amino acids. The CDR3 DNA is TGTGCCAGCAGGGGGCTAGCGGGCATCTACGAGCAGTACTTC. It codes for CASRGLAGIYEQYF.

This sequence joins TRBV27 and TRBJ2-5; TRBD2 matches 11 bases. CDR1 MNHEY and CDR2 SMNVEV come from the germline V gene (reference sequence). The length of the CDR3 is 17 residues. Trimming took 3 bases from V and 5 from J; bases not matched to a gene: 11. In nucleotides, the CDR3 is TGTGCCAGCAGTTTTCTAGCGGGAGGTATTTTAGGCGAGACCCAGTACTTC. Its protein is CASSFLAGGILGETQYF.

To note about this clone: Other DNA variants within this sample encode the same CDR3. The V and J genes are TRBV19 and TRBJ2-3, with D tentatively TRBD2 (6 bases). The CDR3 extends over 13 amino acids. The germline V and J ends were trimmed by 5 bases and 0 bases, with 6 bases remaining between them. Germline V gene data show CDR1 as LNHDA and CDR2 as SQIVND (reference sequence). CDR3 DNA: TGTGCCAGTAGTGGAGGGAGCACAGATACGCAGTATTTT. Translation: CASSGGSTDTQYF.